The present entry profiles one T cell receptor beta chain with its context. The data belong to a study of shared clonotypes between healthy human individuals. Libraries were prepared by immunoSEQ multiplex PCR; TCRdb keeps only in-frame clonotypes and omits some of them. This table holds about 330,000 clones, under 80% found once. The sample consisted of memory CD4+ T cells sorted from blood. Described subset: CD45RA-negative fraction. The origin of this receptor is a man between 25 and 39 years old in good health.

Written as DNA, the CDR3 is TGTGCCAGCAGCTTAACAGGGGGACCCACAGATACGCAGTATTTT. Its translation is CASSLTGGPTDTQYF. The chain links TRBV13 to TRBJ2-3; 8 bases agree with TRBD1. V lost 2 bases, J lost 2 bases, and 3 bases stayed unmatched. Germline CDR1 PRHDT, CDR2 FYEKMQ (reference sequence). This CDR3 comprises 15 residues.